This is a list of T cell receptor beta chains from one sample in a study of T cell repertoires in cytomegalovirus infection. TCRdb called the reads again in MiXCR, with one record for every CDR3 protein. This sample carries about 310,000 distinct CDR3 sequences, around 9.1% of them seen once, and the ten largest clones take approximately 2.4%. The sample taken for sequencing was PBMCs. The receptors shown here come from a human donor in good health (CMV status not recorded). Some clones in this sample may be carry-over from other donors' samples. CDR3s leave out the opening cysteine and the closing phenylalanine or tryptophan. A D gene is named only where the DNA matches it firmly. Expanded clones are given a class, and other clones once, few, many or no size at all.

CDR3 | V | length | size | J | D
ASSQPGTGSYNEQF | TRBV14 | 14 | many | TRBJ2-1 | TRBD1
AHWGLNYGYT | TRBV28 | 10 | few | TRBJ1-2 | NA
ASQTGRQETQY | TRBV7-9 | 11 | many | TRBJ2-5 | NA
ASSLAPTDSNQPQH | TRBV7-9 | 14 | NA | TRBJ1-5 | NA
ASSSGTGEKLF | TRBV7-2 | 11 | many | TRBJ1-4 | NA
SVVVRGLEKNIQY | TRBV29-1 | 13 | few | TRBJ2-4 | NA
AIKKVSGSGANVLT | TRBV12-3/TRBV12-4 | 14 | NA | TRBJ2-6 | NA
SATPTVNSPLH | TRBV20-1 | 11 | few | TRBJ1-6 | NA
ASNRGPHSQY | TRBV28 | 10 | NA | TRBJ2-3 | NA
ASSYWSAGGPLSSYNEQF | TRBV6-2/TRBV6-3 | 18 | many | TRBJ2-1 | TRBD2
ASSVGGTGSKNEQF | TRBV9 | 14 | many | TRBJ2-1 | TRBD1
ASSSPHAGTQTYT | TRBV28 | 13 | many | TRBJ1-2 | NA
ASSEALPRSPLH | TRBV2 | 12 | few | TRBJ1-6 | NA
ASSLSGGPGATQY | TRBV13 | 13 | many | TRBJ2-3 | NA
ASSSRDWSYEQY | TRBV7-9 | 12 | many | TRBJ2-7 | NA
ASSLPGTGNTEAF | TRBV28 | 13 | many | TRBJ1-1 | TRBD1
ASSLKDSGRLYNSPLH | TRBV28 | 16 | NA | TRBJ1-6 | NA